This T cell receptor (beta chain) was obtained from a study of blood T cell repertoires in COVID-19. Overall study context: From T cells, B-cell-depleted T cells, or PBMCs came the material, which was cDNA or gDNA.

Data came from immunoSEQ multiplex PCR; TCRdb stores just in-frame clones and leaves some out. The data show about 110,000 clones, about 75% seen once. Trimming cost V 3 bases and J 4 bases, with 13 bases left between them. The germline V gene encodes CDR1 SEHNR and CDR2 FQNEAQ (reference sequence). The CDR3 runs to 15 residues. Sequenced material: peripheral blood. This receptor was obtained from a woman of 80 years or more with active or convalescent COVID-19. The chain carries TRBV7-9 and TRBJ2-1; possible D gene TRBD2, 6 bases. CDR3 in amino acids: CASSFQAGSYNEQFF. As DNA, the CDR3 is TGTGCCAGCAGCTTTCAGGCGGGGTCATACAATGAGCAGTTCTTC.